The present T cell receptor (beta chain) was sequenced within a study of blood T cell repertoires in COVID-19. Study summary: Italy, Spain and the United States were the sources of the convalescent and acute COVID-19 samples. The cDNA or gDNA used as material had been derived from T cells, B-cell-depleted T cells, or PBMCs.

Authors' analysis steps: From reference gene primer amplification, estimates of nucleated cell counts were derived. Sequencing was performed with immunoSEQ multiplex PCR; in TCRdb, only in-frame clones are kept and a portion is missing. V and J calls plus clone size are reproduced from that table; the DNA served to infer D and trimming. Seen here are roughly 220,000 clones, around 84% observed once, and the top ten hold about 2.9%. The CDR3 is 15 amino acids. Germline values: CDR1 MDHEN, CDR2 SYDVKM. V lost 2 bases to trimming and J lost 1 base, with 11 bases between them. Only a few counts were recorded for this clone.

This sequence originates from a man aged 60 to 69 with acute or convalescent COVID-19. The source material was peripheral blood. V is TRBV28 and J is TRBJ1-1, with a tentative D call TRBD1 (5 bases). CDR3 residues: CASSLPTTGNTEAFF. The CDR3, as DNA: TGTGCCAGCAGTTTACCCACCACAGGGAACACTGAAGCTTTCTTT.